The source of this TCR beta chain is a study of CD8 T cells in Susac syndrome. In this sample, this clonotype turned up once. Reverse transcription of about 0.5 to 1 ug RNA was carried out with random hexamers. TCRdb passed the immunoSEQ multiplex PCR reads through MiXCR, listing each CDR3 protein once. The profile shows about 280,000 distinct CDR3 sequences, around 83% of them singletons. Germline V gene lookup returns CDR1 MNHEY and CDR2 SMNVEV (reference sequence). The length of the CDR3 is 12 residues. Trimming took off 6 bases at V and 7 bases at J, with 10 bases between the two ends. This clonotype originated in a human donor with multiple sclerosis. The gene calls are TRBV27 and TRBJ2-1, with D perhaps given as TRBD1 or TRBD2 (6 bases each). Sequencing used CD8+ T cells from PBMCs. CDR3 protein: CASRGGGNEQFF. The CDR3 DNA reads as TGTGCCAGCAGGGGGGGCGGGAATGAGCAGTTCTTC.